The clone carrying this T cell receptor beta chain was detected only a few times. V was pared by 8 bases and J by 3 bases, with 1 base of the junction left unmatched. This CDR3 has 13 amino acids. Germline V gives CDR1 SGHTA, CDR2 FQGNSA. In the authors' workflow: Amplified reference gene primers provided the basis for estimating nucleated cell counts. The method was immunoSEQ multiplex PCR; TCRdb's version includes in-frame clones alone and lacks a portion of them. From that table come the V and J calls and clone size; the DNA was used to work out D and trimming. The sample has some 180,000 clones; 82% are singletons. The data were obtained in a study of blood T cell repertoires in COVID-19. In assigning cohorts, the study relied on participant-reported clinical history.

This rearrangement joins TRBV7-2 to TRBJ2-3, with 11 nucleotides matching TRBD2. The source is a woman aged 55 to 70 with acute COVID-19. What was sequenced was PBMCs or T cells enriched from blood (not recorded which). In nucleotides, the CDR3 is TGTGCCAGCCGGACTAGCGGGACAGATACGCAGTATTTT. This gives the protein CASRTSGTDTQYF.